Here is one T cell receptor beta chain with its context. The sample originates from a study of graft-versus-host responses after intestinal transplantation. Findings of the study overall: Analysis identified GvH clones in recipient marrow, with some appearing first in ileum or blood.

Sequencing was performed with immunoSEQ multiplex PCR; in TCRdb, only in-frame clones are kept and a portion is missing. This table has some 15,000 clones, 33% appearing once. With V trimmed by 7 bases and J by 1 base, 4 bases remained unmatched. The germline gives CDR1 SQVTM, CDR2 ANQGSEA. The CDR3 spans 13 residues. Labeling with CFSE marked 200,000 or so responder cells, which were plated with 200,000 or so irradiated, violet-dye-labeled stimulator cells. This receptor was obtained from a human patient who received an intestinal transplant. The genes are TRBV29-1 and TRBJ2-1; 7 bases match TRBD2. The input for sequencing was alloreactive CD4+ T cells from a mixed lymphocyte reaction culture, taken before intestinal transplant. Specified subset: CFSE-low proliferating T cells sorted from roughly 6-day pre-transplant mixed lymphocyte reaction (GvH or HvG direction). The CDR3 sequence is CSAGGRSYNEQFF. CDR3 in DNA: TGCAGCGCTGGCGGGAGATCCTACAATGAGCAGTTCTTC.